These 10 T cell receptor beta chains came from one sample sequenced in a study of control samples from healthy donors and cancer patients (dated by TCRdb to 2018 to 2020). Library preparation was by the immunoSEQ multiplex PCR assay. The clones in this table, taken by TCRdb from immuneACCESS, are in-frame only. Not every clone is retained; where verified, under half of the shortfall comes from an unresolved V gene, and the cause of the rest is unknown. The sample profile shows about 140,000 clones; roughly 88% of them were found once. Of the sample, approximately 1.6% is held by the ten largest clones. The source material was blood. Source of these receptors: a man younger than 35 in good health.

The rearrangement uses TRBV4-3 and TRBJ2-7; D gene ambiguous. From germline, CDR1 is LGHNA and CDR2 YSLEER. V shed 1 base and J shed 3 bases, with 13 bases lying between them. This CDR3 region has 15 residues. The CDR3 loop is CASSQGWQADYEQYF. The CDR3 DNA reads as TGCGCCAGCAGCCAAGGTTGGCAGGCCGACTACGAGCAGTACTTC.

The chain couples TRBV19 to TRBJ1-2, with D maybe TRBD1 (5 bases). This CDR3 region has 14 residues. The germline V and J ends were trimmed by 6 bases and 3 bases, with 14 bases remaining between them. From germline, CDR1 is LNHDA and CDR2 SQIVND (reference sequence). CDR3 nucleotide sequence: TGTGCCAGTAGAACAGGCCTCCGACACTATGGCTACACCTTC. It translates to CASRTGLRHYGYTF.

V and J are TRBV25-1 and TRBJ1-2, with TRBD1 as a possible D gene (6 bases). The CDR3 is 14 residues long. Trimming pared 1 base from V and 3 bases from J, leaving 9 bases between. Germline CDR1 reads MGHDK; CDR2 reads SYGVNS. CDR3 sequence (DNA): TGTGCCAGCAGTGAATTCAACAGGGACTATGGCTACACCTTC. Translating gives CASSEFNRDYGYTF.

This chain joins TRBV6-1 and TRBJ2-7; D is perhaps TRBD1 or TRBD2 (6 bases each). This CDR3 comprises 15 residues. V gave up 1 base and J gave up 4 bases, with 14 bases separating them. Germline V gene sequence: CDR1 MNHNS, CDR2 SASEGT. The CDR3 nucleotides read TGTGCCAGCAGTGAAGTGGGGGCAGGGAGGTACGAGCAGTACTTC. Its translation is CASSEVGAGRYEQYF.

The rearrangement links TRBV5-4 to TRBJ2-6; D tentatively reads TRBD1 or TRBD2 (5 bases each). V was shortened by 2 bases and J by 2 bases, with 20 bases between the two germline ends. The germline gives CDR1 SGHNT, CDR2 YYREEE (reference sequence). The CDR3 is 19 amino acids. As DNA, the CDR3 is TGTGCCAGCAGCTTTTCTTTCGGTGGGGGTCTCGCTGGGGCCAACGTCCTGACTTTC. It encodes CASSFSFGGGLAGANVLTF.

The chain recombines TRBV7-3 with TRBJ2-3; TRBD1 matches 11 bases. The CDR3 is made up of 17 amino acids. Germline CDR1 is SGHTA and CDR2 is FQGTGA. The trim removed 0 bases at V and 2 bases at J, leaving 4 bases unmatched. CDR3 amino acids: CASSLTVGQGATDTQYF. The CDR3 nucleotides read TGTGCCAGCAGCTTAACGGTAGGACAGGGGGCCACAGATACGCAGTATTTT.

The V call is TRBV11-2, the J call TRBJ1-3; D perhaps matches TRBD1 (6 bases). The ends were cut back, 5 bases at V and 8 bases at J, with 19 bases in the middle. CDR3 length: 15 residues. CDR1 and CDR2 from the germline V gene are SGHAT and FQNNGV. The CDR3 reads CASSPTRRGSDTIYF. CDR3 sequence (DNA): TGTGCCAGCAGCCCAACCCGCAGGGGCTCGGACACCATATATTTT.

For the CDR3, the DNA is TGTGCCAGTAGTATCTACAGTCAACCCTACGAGCAGTACTTC. It codes for CASSIYSQPYEQYF. The chain has TRBV19 and TRBJ2-7; D unresolved. The V end was cut by 3 bases, the J end by 2 bases, with 11 bases between. The V gene's germline CDR1 is LNHDA and CDR2 SQIVND (reference sequence). The CDR3 is 14 residues long. The entire variable domain, with the rest obtained from reference TRBV19 and TRBJ2-7, is as follows: DGGITQSPKYLFRKEGQNVTLSCEQNLNHDAMYWYRQDPGQGLRLIYYSQIVNDFQKGDIAEGYSVSREKKESFPLTVTSAQKNPTAFYLCASSIYSQPYEQYFGPGTRLTVT.

The rearrangement uses TRBV6-1 and TRBJ2-1, with unresolved D. CDR3 length: 15 residues. V lost 1 base to trimming and J lost 4 bases, with 11 bases between them. CDR1 MNHNS and CDR2 SASEGT come from the germline V gene. The chain's CDR3 is CASSEEGRIYNEQFF. CDR3 bases: TGTGCCAGCAGTGAAGAGGGAAGAATATACAATGAGCAGTTCTTC.

V and J are TRBV5-5 and TRBJ1-5; a possible D gene is TRBD1 (6 bases). Germline V gives CDR1 SGHKS, CDR2 YYEKEE (reference sequence). V was trimmed by 0 bases and J by 3 bases, leaving 10 bases between them. The CDR3 sequence is 15 residues long. The CDR3 nucleotides read TGTGCCAGCAGCTTGGGATCAGGGGTCAATCAGCCCCAGCATTTT. Amino acid sequence: CASSLGSGVNQPQHF. The full variable domain, completed using reference TRBV5-5 and TRBJ1-5, is DAGVTQSPTHLIKTRGQQVTLRCSPISGHKSVSWYQQVLGQGPQFIFQYYEKEERGRGNFPDRFSARQFPNYSSELNVNALLLGDSALYLCASSLGSGVNQPQHFGDGTRLSIL.